This T cell receptor (beta chain) was captured by sequencing in a study of shared clonotypes between healthy human individuals. Produced via immunoSEQ multiplex PCR; TCRdb's table is partial and in-frame only. This table has 2 million to 2.5 million clones, 85% to 95% appearing once. Trimming shortened V by 1 base and J by 2 bases, and 11 bases separated the two germline ends. The germline V gene has CDR1 SGHRS and CDR2 YFSETQ. The CDR3 loop spans 15 amino acids. The material sequenced was naive CD4+ T cells from PBMCs. Subset specified: CD45RA+ positively selected. The V gene is TRBV5-1, the J gene TRBJ2-3; the D is unclear. The clonotype was recovered from a man aged 18-30 years in good health. Some clones in this sample may be carry-over from other donors' samples. The DNA for the CDR3 is TGCGCCAGCAGCTTGACTCCCACCTCCACAGATACGCAGTATTTT. Its translation: CASSLTPTSTDTQYF.